This TCR beta chain was captured in a study of T cells in Graves' hyperthyroidism and ophthalmopathy. Overall study results and limits: Through a model of 13 V-J features, ophthalmopathy was separated from stable hyperthyroidism.

This clonotype was recorded at least ten times. Its antigen is not identified. Lactation, pregnancy, other autoimmune disease or uncontrolled infection excluded patients. The TCR beta CDR3 regions underwent amplification using RNA transcripts as the source. First-round RT-PCR targeting the TCR CDR3 was performed with the HTBI primer set. A single record per CDR3 protein comes from TCRdb applying MiXCR to the multiplex PCR reads. The sample records about 600,000 distinct CDR3 sequences, about 14% being singletons. Germline CDR1 reads SNHLY; CDR2 reads FYNNEI. The ends lost 7 bases at V and 4 bases at J; junction bases unmatched: 12. The CDR3 is 16 amino acids.

Sample: blood. The TCR sequence derives from a woman aged 18-29 years with Graves' ophthalmopathy. The J gene is TRBJ1-1, the V gene TRBV2; 10 positions agree with TRBD1. The CDR3 coding sequence is TGTGCCAGCATTTGGGGACAGGGGAGGTTTGGCACTGAAGCTTTCTTT. It translates to CASIWGQGRFGTEAFF.